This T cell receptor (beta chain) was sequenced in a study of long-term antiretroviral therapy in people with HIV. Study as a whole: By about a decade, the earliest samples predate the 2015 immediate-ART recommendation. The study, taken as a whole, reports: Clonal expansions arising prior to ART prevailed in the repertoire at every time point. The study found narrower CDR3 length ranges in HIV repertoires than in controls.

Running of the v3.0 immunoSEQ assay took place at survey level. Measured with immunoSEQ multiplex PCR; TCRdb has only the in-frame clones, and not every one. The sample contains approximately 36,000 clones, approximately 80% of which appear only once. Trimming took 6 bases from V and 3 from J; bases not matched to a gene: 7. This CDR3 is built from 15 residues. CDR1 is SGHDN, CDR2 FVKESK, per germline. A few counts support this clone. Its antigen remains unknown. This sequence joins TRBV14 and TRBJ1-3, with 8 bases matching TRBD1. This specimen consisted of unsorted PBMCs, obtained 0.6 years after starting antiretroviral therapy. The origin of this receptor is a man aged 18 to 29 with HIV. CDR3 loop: CASSRTGTGGNTIYF. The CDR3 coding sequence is TGTGCCAGCAGTCGAACCGGGACAGGTGGAAACACCATATATTTT.